This TCR beta chain emerged from a study of blood T cell repertoires in COVID-19. Authors' processing steps: Using reference gene primer amplification, nucleated cell counts were estimated. This table comes from immunoSEQ multiplex PCR, and its TCRdb copy is limited to in-frame clones, with some not included. That table is the source of V, J and clone size, and D and trimming were worked out from the DNA. The sample carries around 130,000 clones, 82% recorded once. The origin of this receptor is a woman in her sixties or seventies with acute or convalescent COVID-19. Input material: peripheral blood.

DNA of the CDR3: TGTGCCAGCGGAATTAACGGGCGGACAGGGTATGAAAAACTGTTTTTT. Protein product: CASGINGRTGYEKLFF. This sequence joins TRBV21-1 and TRBJ1-4; the D segment call TRBD1 is taken from the table without a DNA check. TRBV21-1 represents a pseudogene. The CDR3 is 16 residues long.